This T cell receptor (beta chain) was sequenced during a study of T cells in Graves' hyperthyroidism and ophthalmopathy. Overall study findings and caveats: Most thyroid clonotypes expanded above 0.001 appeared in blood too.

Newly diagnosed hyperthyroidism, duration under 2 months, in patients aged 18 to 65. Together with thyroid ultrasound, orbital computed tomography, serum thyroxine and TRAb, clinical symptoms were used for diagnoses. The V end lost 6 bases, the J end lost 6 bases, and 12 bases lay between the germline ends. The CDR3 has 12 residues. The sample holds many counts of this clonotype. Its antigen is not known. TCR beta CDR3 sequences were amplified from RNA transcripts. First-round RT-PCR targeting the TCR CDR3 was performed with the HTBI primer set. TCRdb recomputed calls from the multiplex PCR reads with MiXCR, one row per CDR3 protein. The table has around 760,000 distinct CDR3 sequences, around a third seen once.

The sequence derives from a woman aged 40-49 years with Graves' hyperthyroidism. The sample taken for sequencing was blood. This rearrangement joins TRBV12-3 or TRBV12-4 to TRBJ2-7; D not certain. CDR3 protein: CASSFDPGEQYF. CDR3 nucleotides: TGTGCCAGCAGCTTTGACCCGGGCGAGCAGTACTTC.